Listed below are T cell receptor beta chains from one sample, sequenced in a study of blood T cell repertoires in COVID-19. This table comes from immunoSEQ multiplex PCR, and its TCRdb copy is limited to in-frame clones, with some not included. In the table there are roughly 25,000 clones, about 91% of which are singletons. Material: peripheral blood. These receptors originate from a man between 70 and 80 years old with active COVID-19. Both conserved end residues are part of each CDR3. The D gene is left open where the match is weak. The size field is filled for only some rows; it gives once, few, many or a size class.

cdr3_length,d_call,clone_size,v_call,j_call,cdr3_nt,cdr3_aa
16,-,-,TRBV7-2,TRBJ1-2,TGTGCCAGCAGCCTTAGGTTGGCAGGGACTAACTATGGCTACACCTTC,CASSLRLAGTNYGYTF
15,TRBD1,-,TRBV9,TRBJ2-7,TGTGCCAGCAGCACCCTAGGGGCAGGGGGCGACGAGCAGTACTTC,CASSTLGAGGDEQYF
15,-,-,TRBV2,TRBJ2-7,TGTGCCAGCAGTGAAAGGAGACAGGTTTCCTACGAGCAGTACTTC,CASSERRQVSYEQYF
14,-,few,TRBV5-1,TRBJ2-7,TGCGCCAGCAGCTTGGCAGGCAGGACCTACGAGCAGTACTTC,CASSLAGRTYEQYF
13,-,-,TRBV12-3/TRBV12-4,TRBJ1-1,TGTGCCAGCAGTTTCTCAGGGAACACTGAAGCTTTCTTT,CASSFSGNTEAFF
15,TRBD1,-,TRBV18,TRBJ1-3,TGTGCCAGCTCACCCGACAGGGCCTCTGGAAACACCATATATTTT,CASSPDRASGNTIYF
18,TRBD2,-,TRBV5-4,TRBJ2-3,TGTGCCAGCAGCTGGGGGGGACTAGCGGGAGGCCCTCCAGATACGCAGTATTTT,CASSWGGLAGGPPDTQYF
15,-,few,TRBV30,TRBJ1-1,TGTGCCTGGAGTGCCGGGGTACAGATGAACACTGAAGCTTTCTTT,CAWSAGVQMNTEAFF
13,TRBD1,-,TRBV7-3,TRBJ2-7,TGTGCCAGCAGCTCCGGGACAGGCTACGAGCAGTACTTC,CASSSGTGYEQYF
13,-,-,TRBV7-3,TRBJ2-1,TGTGCCAGCAGCTTAAGGGCCGGGACACCGCAGTTCTTC,CASSLRAGTPQFF
13,-,-,TRBV6-1,TRBJ2-7,TGTGCCAGCAGTGAGGGCCGTTTTCCGGAGCAGTACTTC,CASSEGRFPEQYF
18,-,-,TRBV3-1/TRBV3-2,TRBJ1-1,TGTGCCAGCACAAGTACGGGACACCGAACCTATCGGAACACTGAAGCTTTCTTT,CASTSTGHRTYRNTEAFF
14,-,-,TRBV27,TRBJ1-1,TGTGCCAGCAGTTTGGGAGGGAGAGCGACTGAAGCTTTCTTT,CASSLGGRATEAFF
13,-,-,TRBV4-3,TRBJ2-7,TGCGCCAGCAGCCCCCAGGGCGGCTACGAGCAGTACTTC,CASSPQGGYEQYF
11,-,-,TRBV28,TRBJ1-2,TGTGCCAGCAGTTTACCCCCAGGGGATGAGTTC,CASSLPPGDEF
15,TRBD2,-,TRBV19,TRBJ2-1,TGTGCCAGTAGTATGGGTAGCGGGGGGAAGGATGAGCAGTTCTTC,CASSMGSGGKDEQFF
12,-,-,TRBV7-2,TRBJ1-5,TGTGCCAGCAGCTTAACTGATCAGCCCCAGCATTTT,CASSLTDQPQHF
16,TRBD1,-,TRBV6-5,TRBJ1-1,TGTGCCAGCAGTTACCTCCCAGGGACAGCGAACACTGAAGCTTTCTTT,CASSYLPGTANTEAFF
13,TRBD1,-,TRBV27,TRBJ1-1,TGTGCCAGCAATAGACAGGGGGGAACTGAAGCTTTCTTT,CASNRQGGTEAFF
14,TRBD1,few,TRBV6-6,TRBJ1-4,TGTGCCAGCAGTTACTGGCAGGGGGGTGAAAAACTGTTTTTT,CASSYWQGGEKLFF